These 29 T cell receptor beta chains originate from one sample sequenced in a study of T cell responses to AZD1222 COVID-19 vaccine. The repertoire was sequenced with immunoSEQ multiplex PCR; TCRdb's copy has only in-frame clones and lacks some. The sample yields approximately 99,000 clones, around 84% seen once. The material was peripheral blood, obtained on day 0 of AZD1222 vaccination. All receptors derive from an adult in good health.

The chain has TRBV2 and TRBJ1-5; tentative D call: TRBD1 (5 bases). The CDR3 totals 15 residues. CDR1 and CDR2 from the germline V gene are SNHLY and FYNNEI. Trimming cost V 1 base and J 2 bases, with 9 bases left between them. The CDR3 is CASSEGTTGNQPQHF. CDR3 nucleotides: TGTGCCAGCAGTGAAGGGACAACGGGCAATCAGCCCCAGCATTTT.

This clone was counted only a few times. The rearrangement links TRBV3-1 (or the pseudogene TRBV3-2) to TRBJ1-3, with TRBD1 as a possible D gene (6 bases). The CDR3 contains 16 residues. V dropped 4 bases and J dropped 4 bases, with 17 bases sitting between them. Germline-derived CDR1 and CDR2 are LGHDT and YNNKEL (reference sequence). CDR3 nucleotide sequence: TGTGCCAGCAGCCCGCAGACGGGGGCTTCGGGAAACACCATATATTTT. As protein: CASSPQTGASGNTIYF.

This chain connects TRBV6-2 or TRBV6-3 to TRBJ2-3; D remains unclear. This CDR3 is 12 amino acids long. V lost 5 bases and J lost 2, with 5 bases in between. Germline CDR1 and CDR2: MNHEY and SVGEGT. CDR3 residues: CASSKTTDTQYF. CDR3 in DNA: TGTGCCAGCAGTAAAACCACAGATACGCAGTATTTT.

The J gene is TRBJ1-4, the V gene TRBV13; 7 bases agree with TRBD1. Germline-derived CDR1 and CDR2 are PRHDT and FYEKMQ (reference sequence). With V trimmed by 5 bases and J by 4 bases, 7 bases remained unmatched. This CDR3 spans 15 amino acids. CDR3 sequence (DNA): TGTGCCAGCAGCCACTGGACAGGAGTTAATGAAAAACTGTTTTTT. Translation gives CASSHWTGVNEKLFF.

This clone was recorded a few times. V and J are TRBV28 and TRBJ1-4, with a weak D call TRBD1 (5 bases). V gave up 6 bases and J gave up 3 bases, with 11 bases separating them. The CDR3 runs to 14 residues. Germline CDR1 MDHEN, CDR2 SYDVKM. CDR3 sequence (DNA): TGTGCCAGCAGCTTGGGGGGGGCTAATGAAAAACTGTTTTTT. Its translation: CASSLGGANEKLFF.

The chain joins TRBV6-5 to TRBJ2-3, with no clear D. The CDR3 runs 14 residues. V gave up 0 bases and J gave up 2 bases, with 6 bases separating them. Looked up from germline, CDR1 is MNHEY and CDR2 is SVGAGI. DNA for the CDR3: TGTGCCAGCAGTTACTCTCAGGTCACAGATACGCAGTATTTT. It is translated as CASSYSQVTDTQYF.

The chain joins TRBV7-2 to TRBJ2-7; 12 positions match TRBD2. V shed 6 bases, J shed 2 bases, and the junction held 8 bases outside the gene matches. Germline assignment: CDR1 SGHTA and CDR2 FQGNSA. This CDR3 has 16 residues. The CDR3 nucleotides read TGTGCCAGCAGAGGGGCTACTAGCGGGGGGCCCTACGAGCAGTACTTC. Protein product: CASRGATSGGPYEQYF.

V gene TRBV4-1 combines with J gene TRBJ1-5; D is unresolved. The germline CDR1 and CDR2 sequences are MGHRA and YSYEKL. V gave up 5 bases and J gave up 7 bases, with 18 bases separating them. The CDR3 runs 15 residues. The CDR3 region is CASSYSEGSQQPQHF. CDR3 nucleotides: TGCGCCAGCAGCTATTCAGAGGGTTCGCAACAGCCCCAGCATTTT.

The chain joins TRBV19 to TRBJ1-1; 12 nucleotides align to TRBD1. The ends lost 5 bases at V and 3 bases at J; junction bases unmatched: 13. The CDR3 spans 18 residues. From germline, CDR1 is LNHDA and CDR2 SQIVND (reference sequence). The CDR3, as DNA: TGTGCCAGTAGTGCCGGGACAGGGGGCGCTTGGAGAGACACTGAAGCTTTCTTT. Amino acids: CASSAGTGGAWRDTEAFF.

This chain uses TRBV19 with TRBJ2-5; 9 nucleotides agree with TRBD2. There are 15 residues in the CDR3. Trimming at V came to 5 bases and at J to 5 bases, leaving 9 bases not matched to a gene. Per the germline V gene, CDR1 is LNHDA and CDR2 is SQIVND (reference sequence). CDR3 bases: TGTGCCAGTAGTGCGCCGGGACTAGCCTGGGAGACCCAGTACTTC. Translating gives CASSAPGLAWETQYF.

The rearrangement joins TRBV6-5 to TRBJ1-2, with D uncertain. Germline loops: CDR1 MNHEY, CDR2 SVGAGI. V was cut by 0 bases and J by 0 bases, with 11 bases left in between. The CDR3 length is 16 residues. CDR3 sequence (DNA): TGTGCCAGCAGTTACTCAGTAGCAGGAGCTAACTATGGCTACACCTTC. The encoded protein is CASSYSVAGANYGYTF.

Here the CDR3 DNA reads TGTGCCAGCAGTGCCGCGAAACAGGTTGGGGGCTATGGCTACACCTTC. As protein: CASSAAKQVGGYGYTF. The J gene is TRBJ1-2, the V gene TRBV6-1; a weak D match, TRBD1 (5 bases). The CDR3 runs to 16 residues. Germline loops: CDR1 MNHNS, CDR2 SASEGT. Deletions cut 4 bases from V and 4 bases from J, with 19 bases between.

In this sample, this clone turned up a few times. This chain connects TRBV29-1 to TRBJ2-7; D possibly corresponds to TRBD1 (6 bases). Trimming shortened V by 8 bases and J by 2 bases, and 10 bases separated the two germline ends. This CDR3 is 11 amino acids long. In germline, CDR1 is SQVTM, CDR2 ANQGSEA. The CDR3 reads CSFRTAYEQYF. The CDR3 nucleotides read TGCAGCTTTAGGACAGCCTACGAGCAGTACTTC.

The chain recombines TRBV24-1 with TRBJ2-3; D gene ambiguous. Germline V gives CDR1 KGHDR, CDR2 SFDVKD. The CDR3 length is 15 residues. V was clipped by 0 bases and J by 0 bases, with 6 bases between them. In DNA, the CDR3 is TGTGCCACCAGTGATTTGCCCGGGAGCACAGATACGCAGTATTTT. It encodes CATSDLPGSTDTQYF.

The chain carries TRBV5-1 and TRBJ2-5; 7 positions match TRBD2. With 4 bases clipped from V and 1 base from J, the junction kept 7 bases outside the gene matches. Germline V gene data show CDR1 as SGHRS and CDR2 as YFSETQ. This CDR3 comprises 15 residues. The CDR3 nucleotides read TGCGCCAGCAGCCCCACAGCGGGGAGCCAAGAGACCCAGTACTTC. This sequence encodes CASSPTAGSQETQYF.

The genes are TRBV28 and TRBJ1-1; maybe TRBD1 (6 bases). V was shortened by 6 bases and J by 3 bases, with 14 bases between the two germline ends. Germline V CDR1 and CDR2: MDHEN, SYDVKM. The CDR3 spans 14 residues. The CDR3 nucleotides are TGTGCCAGCAGGATCCCTACAGGGTACACTGAAGCTTTCTTT. Amino acids: CASRIPTGYTEAFF.

V is TRBV7-8 and J is TRBJ2-7; D remains unclear. V lost 2 bases to trimming and J lost 5 bases, with 10 bases between them. Germline CDR1 and CDR2: SGHVS and FQNEAQ. CDR3 length: 13 amino acids. This chain's CDR3 is CASSLPSQDEQYF. For the CDR3, the DNA is TGTGCCAGCAGCTTACCTTCCCAGGACGAGCAGTACTTC.

This chain joins TRBV10-2 and TRBJ1-1; 9 nucleotides align to TRBD1. CDR3 size: 17 residues. V was pared by 7 bases and J by 5 bases, with 17 bases of the junction left unmatched. Germline CDR1 WSHSY, CDR2 SAAADI. CDR3: CASTPPAGTGPWTEAFF. CDR3 nucleotides: TGCGCCAGCACCCCCCCAGCCGGGACAGGGCCATGGACTGAAGCTTTCTTT.

This clone was observed once. J is TRBJ2-1 and V is TRBV4-2, with a weak D call TRBD2 (5 bases). Trimming removed 0 bases from V and 0 bases from J, with 21 bases in between. The CDR3 extends over 20 amino acids. Germline V gives CDR1 LGHNA, CDR2 YNFKEQ. CDR3: CASSQDAIGWLGSSYNEQFF. DNA for the CDR3: TGTGCCAGCAGCCAAGATGCTATTGGGTGGTTGGGGAGCTCCTACAATGAGCAGTTCTTC.

This clone was recorded once. The gene calls are TRBV6-5 and TRBJ1-2, with D possibly matching TRBD1 (6 bases). Germline CDR1 reads MNHEY; CDR2 reads SVGAGI. This CDR3 spans 15 amino acids. Trimming cost V 6 bases and J 7 bases, with 21 bases left between them. In nucleotides, the CDR3 is TGTGCCAGCAGCTTAGACAGGTCCTCTTACCGTGGCTACACCTTC. This codes for CASSLDRSSYRGYTF.

The chain combines TRBV6-4 with TRBJ1-6; D perhaps matches TRBD1 (5 bases). V gave up 6 bases and J gave up 4 bases, with 22 bases separating them. The CDR3 is 18 residues long. CDR1 and CDR2 (germline): MRHNA, SNTAGT. The CDR3 DNA follows: TGTGCCAGCAGGCCCTCGGGGGTCCAGGGAGCGTATAATTCACCCCTCCACTTT. Amino acid sequence: CASRPSGVQGAYNSPLHF.

The chain recombines TRBV6-1 with TRBJ2-3, with D tentatively TRBD2 (6 bases). The CDR3 extends over 16 amino acids. Trimming took 4 bases from V and 0 from J, leaving 14 bases between them. From germline, CDR1 is MNHNS and CDR2 SASEGT. The CDR3 here is CASSGRDSTSTDTQYF. CDR3 nucleotides: TGTGCCAGCAGTGGCCGGGACTCGACTAGCACAGATACGCAGTATTTT.

The rearrangement uses TRBV29-1 and TRBJ1-2, with D possibly TRBD1 on 5 matching bases. The ends were cut back, 1 base at V and 4 bases at J, with 10 bases in the middle. Germline CDR1 reads SQVTM; CDR2 reads ANQGSEA. This CDR3 spans 13 amino acids. This chain's CDR3 is CSVEGGGGYGYTF. CDR3 in DNA: TGCAGCGTTGAAGGTGGGGGAGGCTATGGCTACACCTTC.

The rearrangement joins TRBV24-1 to TRBJ1-5; D uncertain. This CDR3 comprises 14 residues. The V gene lost 12 bases and the J gene lost 1 base, with 15 bases spanning the gap. Germline lookup yields CDR1 KGHDR and CDR2 SFDVKD. The CDR3 sequence: CASRFTKSNQPQHF. CDR3 DNA sequence: TGTGCCTCCCGTTTTACAAAAAGCAATCAGCCCCAGCATTTT.

The chain has TRBV3-1 (or the pseudogene TRBV3-2) and TRBJ1-1, with 9 bases lining up with TRBD1. The V segment lost 6 bases and the J segment 0 bases; nucleotides outside the gene matches: 2. Germline V lookup: CDR1 LGHDT, CDR2 YNNKEL (reference sequence). This CDR3 is 14 amino acids long. CDR3 sequence: CASRRDRVNTEAFF. CDR3 DNA sequence: TGTGCCAGCAGACGGGACAGGGTGAACACTGAAGCTTTCTTT.

V is TRBV2 and J is TRBJ1-5, with TRBD1 as a possible D gene (5 bases). This CDR3 has 14 residues. The V and J ends lost 6 bases and 7 bases respectively, with 16 bases between them. The germline gives CDR1 SNHLY, CDR2 FYNNEI. The CDR3 here is CASSETTDSQPQHF. CDR3 DNA: TGTGCCAGCAGCGAAACGACTGACAGCCAGCCCCAGCATTTT.

This chain links TRBV6-5 with TRBJ1-4; tentatively, D is TRBD1 (6 bases). The germline gives CDR1 MNHEY, CDR2 SVGAGI. The CDR3 contains 14 residues. The V and J ends lost 10 bases and 8 bases respectively, with 20 bases between them. The CDR3 spells CATTSQGRDEKLFF. The CDR3, as DNA: TGTGCCACCACATCCCAGGGGCGGGACGAAAAACTGTTTTTT.

This clone was counted only a few times. The genes are TRBV19 and TRBJ1-2; TRBD1 is a possible D gene (5 bases). Per the germline V gene, CDR1 is LNHDA and CDR2 is SQIVND (reference sequence). V shed 10 bases and J shed 8 bases, with 23 bases lying between them. This CDR3 comprises 14 residues. The CDR3 DNA follows: TGTGCCACCCTGGTGGAGGGGCGCATACAGGGCTACACCTTC. Encoded protein: CATLVEGRIQGYTF.

The rearrangement uses TRBV7-9 and TRBJ1-1; D call uncertain. V lost 2 bases to trimming and J lost 7 bases, with 20 bases between them. The CDR3 loop spans 16 amino acids. Germline CDR1 is SEHNR and CDR2 is FQNEAQ (reference sequence). CDR3 in amino acids: CASSLQEVLLGREAFF. CDR3 bases: TGTGCCAGCAGCTTACAAGAGGTGCTCCTAGGTCGTGAAGCTTTCTTT.